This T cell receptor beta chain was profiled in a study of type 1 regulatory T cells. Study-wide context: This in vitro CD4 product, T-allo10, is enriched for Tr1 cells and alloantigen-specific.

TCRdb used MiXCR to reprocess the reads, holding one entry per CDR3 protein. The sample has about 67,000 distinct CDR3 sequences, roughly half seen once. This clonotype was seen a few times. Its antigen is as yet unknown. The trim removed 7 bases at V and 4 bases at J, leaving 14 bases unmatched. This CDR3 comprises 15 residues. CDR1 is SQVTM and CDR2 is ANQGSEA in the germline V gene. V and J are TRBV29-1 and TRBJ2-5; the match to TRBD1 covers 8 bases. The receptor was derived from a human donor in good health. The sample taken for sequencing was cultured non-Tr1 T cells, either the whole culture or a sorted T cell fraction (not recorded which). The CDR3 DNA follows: TGCAGCGCTGACTCGGGACAGGCAAAGGGAGAGACCCAGTACTTC. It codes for CSADSGQAKGETQYF. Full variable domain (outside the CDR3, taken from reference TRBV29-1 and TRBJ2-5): SAVISQKPSRDICQRGTSLTIQCQVDSQVTMMFWYRQQPGQSLTLIATANQGSEATYESGFVIDKFPISRPNLTFSTLTVSNMSPEDSSIYLCSADSGQAKGETQYFGPGTRLLVL.